Listed below are T cell receptor beta chains from one sample, sequenced in a study of cytomegalovirus exposure and HLA in healthy donors. The data were produced by immunoSEQ multiplex PCR, yet TCRdb's version contains in-frame clones alone and is incomplete. This sample yields under 110,000 clones, of which over 75% are seen a single time; around 3.4% belongs to the top ten. Sequencing used PBMCs. All receptors come from a man aged 55 to 70 in good health and CMV-seronegative. The CDR3 runs from the conserved cysteine through the conserved F or W. The D gene is left open where the match is weak. Only some rows state a clone size, as once, few, many or a class for expanded clones.

medium-sized,TRBV6-5,TRBJ1-1,TRBD1,CASSPRTGLSTEAFF,TGTGCCAGCAGTCCGAGGACAGGGTTGAGCACTGAAGCTTTCTTT
.,TRBV27,TRBJ1-5,TRBD1,CASRQGPRNQPQHF,TGTGCCAGCAGACAGGGGCCTCGCAATCAGCCCCAGCATTTT
.,TRBV25-1,TRBJ1-2,TRBD1,CASTGTGTANYGYTF,TGTGCCAGCACCGGGACAGGGACCGCGAACTATGGCTACACCTTC
.,TRBV6-4,TRBJ1-2,TRBD1,CASSRTGNYGYTF,TGTGCCAGCAGTAGGACAGGGAACTATGGCTACACCTTC
few,TRBV5-6,TRBJ2-5,.,CASSLPSPETQYF,TGTGCCAGCAGCTTGCCTAGCCCAGAGACCCAGTACTTC
.,TRBV5-6,TRBJ2-2,TRBD2,CASRSGLAEGGELFF,TGTGCCAGCAGATCGGGACTAGCGGAGGGCGGGGAGCTGTTTTTT
.,TRBV2,TRBJ1-2,TRBD1,CARGQGSINYGYTF,TGTGCCAGGGGACAGGGAAGCATTAACTATGGCTACACCTTC
few,TRBV5-6,TRBJ2-1,TRBD1,CASSLRGGTGDQYNEQFF,TGTGCCAGCAGCCTGAGGGGTGGGACAGGGGATCAGTACAATGAGCAGTTCTTC
.,TRBV4-3,TRBJ1-2,.,CASSQDLGHYGYTF,TGCGCCAGCAGCCAAGATCTGGGGCACTATGGCTACACCTTC
.,TRBV11-2,TRBJ1-1,.,CASSSRYTEAFF,TGTGCCAGCAGCTCTAGATACACTGAAGCTTTCTTT
few,TRBV5-1,TRBJ1-6,TRBD1,CASSSRTGNSPLHF,TGCGCCAGCAGCTCCCGGACAGGAAATTCACCCCTCCACTTT
.,TRBV29-1,TRBJ2-5,TRBD2,CSVERGLGETQYF,TGCAGCGTTGAACGGGGACTAGGCGAGACCCAGTACTTC
.,TRBV25-1,TRBJ1-3,TRBD1,CASMGDRGLITGNTIYF,TGTGCCAGCATGGGGGACAGGGGGCTTATTACTGGAAACACCATATATTTT
.,TRBV5-1,TRBJ2-2,TRBD2,CASSSGLAAYTGELFF,TGCGCCAGCAGCAGTGGACTAGCGGCCTACACCGGGGAGCTGTTTTTT
once,TRBV5-4,TRBJ1-6,.,CASSLAEGDNSPLHF,TGTGCCAGCAGCTTGGCGGAGGGAGACAATTCACCCCTCCACTTT
.,TRBV29-1,TRBJ2-5,.,CSVEEGETQYF,TGCAGCGTTGAGGAGGGAGAGACCCAGTACTTC
few,TRBV19,TRBJ2-1,TRBD2,CASSRTSGGAFKSGEQFF,TGTGCCAGTAGCCGGACTAGCGGGGGGGCCTTTAAGTCTGGTGAGCAGTTCTTC
once,TRBV4-3,TRBJ1-4,.,CASSQSPAGAFEKLFF,TGCGCCAGCAGCCAGTCGCCCGCAGGGGCCTTCGAAAAACTGTTTTTT
.,TRBV6-5,TRBJ2-7,TRBD1,CASSYSAGTVSYEQYF,TGTGCCAGCAGTTACTCAGCAGGGACAGTCTCCTACGAGCAGTACTTC
.,TRBV6-4,TRBJ1-1,.,CASSDFPQNTEAFF,TGTGCCAGCAGTGACTTCCCCCAGAACACTGAAGCTTTCTTT
few,TRBV5-1,TRBJ1-6,.,CASSGGTGDNSPLHF,TGCGCCAGCAGCGGGGGGACGGGGGATAATTCACCCCTCCACTTT
few,TRBV4-1,TRBJ1-1,.,CASSQGGGAQKGNTEAFF,TGCGCCAGCAGCCAAGGAGGAGGGGCTCAAAAAGGGAACACTGAAGCTTTCTTT
.,TRBV5-1,TRBJ2-7,.,CASSAVNAGLGYEQYF,TGCGCCAGCAGCGCGGTAAATGCGGGACTCGGCTACGAGCAGTACTTC
.,TRBV7-6,TRBJ1-5,.,CASSPYNGEDQPQHF,TGTGCCAGCAGCCCCTACAACGGGGAAGATCAGCCCCAGCATTTT
.,TRBV7-9,TRBJ2-1,TRBD1,CASSNNLQGRHNEQFF,TGTGCCAGCAGCAATAACCTACAGGGGCGCCACAATGAGCAGTTCTTC
.,TRBV27,TRBJ2-7,.,CASSFGLRGNQVNEQYF,TGTGCCAGCAGTTTCGGATTAAGGGGCAATCAAGTCAACGAGCAGTACTTC
.,TRBV2,TRBJ2-2,TRBD2,CASSKEGLATIGELFF,TGTGCCAGCAGTAAAGAGGGACTAGCGACGATCGGGGAGCTGTTTTTT
.,TRBV5-8,TRBJ1-2,.,CASSPRRQLLGYGYTF,TGTGCCAGCAGCCCGAGACGACAGCTTTTAGGGTATGGCTACACCTTC
.,TRBV5-1,TRBJ2-3,TRBD2,CASSSRGTSGAVTDTQYF,TGCGCCAGCAGCTCCCGCGGGACTAGCGGGGCAGTCACAGATACGCAGTATTTT
once,TRBV5-1,TRBJ2-2,TRBD1,CASRPGGFNTGELFF,TGCGCCAGCCGGCCAGGGGGCTTTAACACCGGGGAGCTGTTTTTT
.,TRBV4-2,TRBJ1-1,TRBD1,CASSQEDRDFEAFF,TGTGCCAGCAGCCAAGAAGACAGGGATTTCGAAGCTTTCTTT
.,TRBV5-1,TRBJ1-1,.,CASSLSQLNTEAFF,TGCGCCAGCAGCTTGTCACAGTTGAACACTGAAGCTTTCTTT
.,TRBV14,TRBJ2-2,.,CASSQGFNGVYGELFF,TGTGCCAGCAGCCAAGGATTTAACGGGGTTTACGGGGAGCTGTTTTTT
.,TRBV5-6,TRBJ1-2,TRBD1,CASSYRDRAGYTF,TGTGCCAGCAGCTACAGGGACAGGGCTGGCTACACCTTC
.,TRBV5-8,TRBJ2-3,TRBD2,CASSLGATSSTDTQYF,TGTGCCAGCAGCTTGGGTGCGACTAGCAGCACAGATACGCAGTATTTT
once,TRBV2,TRBJ1-6,.,CASTSDGGLRNSPLHF,TGTGCCAGCACCTCTGATGGGGGCCTGCGTAATTCACCCCTCCACTTT
.,TRBV5-1,TRBJ1-2,.,CASSLESGGTWGYTF,TGCGCCAGCAGCTTGGAGTCGGGGGGTACCTGGGGCTACACCTTC
few,TRBV15,TRBJ2-5,TRBD1,CATNPGQGTETQYF,TGTGCCACAAACCCGGGACAGGGTACAGAGACCCAGTACTTC
.,TRBV9,TRBJ2-1,TRBD2,CASSPRGSGGEQFF,TGTGCCAGCAGCCCTCGGGGGTCGGGGGGTGAGCAGTTCTTC
.,TRBV19,TRBJ2-5,TRBD2,CASRLTSGGWTTQYF,TGTGCCAGTCGCCTGACTAGCGGGGGGTGGACGACCCAGTACTTC
.,TRBV2,TRBJ1-1,.,CASSLTWEGAFF,TGTGCCAGCAGCCTGACATGGGAGGGAGCTTTCTTT
.,TRBV28,TRBJ1-6,.,CASSFILGSGDSPLHF,TGTGCCAGCAGTTTCATATTGGGGTCGGGGGATTCACCCCTCCACTTT